This T cell receptor beta chain derives from a study of OX40 agonist ivuxolimab in advanced cancers. CDR1 is SEHNR and CDR2 is FQNEAQ in the germline V gene (reference sequence). V lost 5 bases and J lost 9, with 14 bases in between. This CDR3 has 12 residues. Here immunoSEQ multiplex PCR was the method, and the copy in TCRdb shows in-frame clones only, minus some. The sample includes about 73,000 clones, 85% to 90% of them seen just once. The rearrangement uses TRBV7-9 and TRBJ2-7; maybe TRBD1 (5 bases). This specimen consisted of CD4+ or CD8+ T cells sorted from blood, obtained in a trial of the OX40 agonist ivuxolimab. This clonotype was obtained from an adult with an advanced solid tumor such as melanoma, head and neck, liver or kidney cancer. CDR3 nucleotides: TGTGCCAGCAGCCTCGCAGACAGTGTGCAGTACTTC. It yields the protein CASSLADSVQYF.